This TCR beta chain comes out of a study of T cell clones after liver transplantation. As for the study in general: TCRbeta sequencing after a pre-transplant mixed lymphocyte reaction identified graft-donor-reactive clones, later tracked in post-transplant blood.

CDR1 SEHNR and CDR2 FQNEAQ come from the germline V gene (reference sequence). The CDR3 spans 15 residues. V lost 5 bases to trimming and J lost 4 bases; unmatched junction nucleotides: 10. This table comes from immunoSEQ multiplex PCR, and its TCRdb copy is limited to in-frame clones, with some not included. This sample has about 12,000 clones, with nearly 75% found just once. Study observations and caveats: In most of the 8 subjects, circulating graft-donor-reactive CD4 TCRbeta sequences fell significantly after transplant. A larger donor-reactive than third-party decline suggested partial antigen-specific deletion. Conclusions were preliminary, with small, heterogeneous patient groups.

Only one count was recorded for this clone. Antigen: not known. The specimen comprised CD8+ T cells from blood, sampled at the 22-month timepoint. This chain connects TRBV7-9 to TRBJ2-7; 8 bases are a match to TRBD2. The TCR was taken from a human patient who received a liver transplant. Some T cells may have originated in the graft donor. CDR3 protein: CASSPRSGGAYEQYF. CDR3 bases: TGTGCCAGCAGCCCCAGGAGCGGGGGCGCATACGAGCAGTACTTC.